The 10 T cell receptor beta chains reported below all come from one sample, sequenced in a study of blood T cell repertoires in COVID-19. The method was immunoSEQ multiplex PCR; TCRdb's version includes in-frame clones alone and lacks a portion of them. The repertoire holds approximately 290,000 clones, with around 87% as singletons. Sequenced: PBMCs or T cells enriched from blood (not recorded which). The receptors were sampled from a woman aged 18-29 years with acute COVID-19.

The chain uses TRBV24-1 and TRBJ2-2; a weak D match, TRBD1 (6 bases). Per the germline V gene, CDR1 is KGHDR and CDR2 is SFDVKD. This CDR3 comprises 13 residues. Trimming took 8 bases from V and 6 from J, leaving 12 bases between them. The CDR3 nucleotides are TGTGCCACCACGCAGGGGATGGCCGGGGAGCTGTTTTTT. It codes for CATTQGMAGELFF.

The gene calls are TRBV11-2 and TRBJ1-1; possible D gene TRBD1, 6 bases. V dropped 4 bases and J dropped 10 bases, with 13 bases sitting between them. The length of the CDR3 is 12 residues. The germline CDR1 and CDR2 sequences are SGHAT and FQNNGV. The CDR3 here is CASSSDRGGAFF. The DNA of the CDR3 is TGTGCCAGCAGCTCGGACAGAGGGGGAGCTTTCTTT.

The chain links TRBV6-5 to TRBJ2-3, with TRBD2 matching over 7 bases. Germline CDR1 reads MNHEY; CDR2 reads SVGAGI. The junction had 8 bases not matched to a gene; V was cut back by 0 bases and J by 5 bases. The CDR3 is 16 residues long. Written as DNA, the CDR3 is TGTGCCAGCAGTTACTCGACGGGCGGGGGAAAAGATACGCAGTATTTT. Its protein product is CASSYSTGGGKDTQYF.

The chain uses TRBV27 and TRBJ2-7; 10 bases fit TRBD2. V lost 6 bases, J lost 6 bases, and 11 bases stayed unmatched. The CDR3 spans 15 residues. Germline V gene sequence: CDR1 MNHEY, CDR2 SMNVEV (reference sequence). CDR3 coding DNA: TGTGCCAGCAGCCTAGGGTCTAGCGGGAGTGGCGAGCAGTACTTC. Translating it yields CASSLGSSGSGEQYF.

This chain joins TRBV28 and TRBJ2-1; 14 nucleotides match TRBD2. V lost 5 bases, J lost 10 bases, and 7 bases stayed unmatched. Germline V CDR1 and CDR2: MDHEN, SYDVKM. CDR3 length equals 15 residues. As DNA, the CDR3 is TGTGCCAGCAGTGAGACTAGCGGGAGGGCCAGAGAGCAGTTCTTC. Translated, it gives CASSETSGRAREQFF.

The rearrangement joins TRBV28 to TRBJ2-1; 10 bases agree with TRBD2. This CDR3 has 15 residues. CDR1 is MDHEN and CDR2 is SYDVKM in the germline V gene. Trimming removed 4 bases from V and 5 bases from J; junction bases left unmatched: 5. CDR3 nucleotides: TGTGCCAGCAGTTACTTAGCGGGAGGCAACAATGAGCAGTTCTTC. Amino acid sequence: CASSYLAGGNNEQFF. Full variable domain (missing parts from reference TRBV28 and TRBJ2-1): DVKVTQSSRYLVKRTGEKVFLECVQDMDHENMFWYRQDPGLGLRLIYFSYDVKMKEKGDIPEGYSVSREKKERFSLILESASTNQTSMYLCASSYLAGGNNEQFFGPGTRLTVL.

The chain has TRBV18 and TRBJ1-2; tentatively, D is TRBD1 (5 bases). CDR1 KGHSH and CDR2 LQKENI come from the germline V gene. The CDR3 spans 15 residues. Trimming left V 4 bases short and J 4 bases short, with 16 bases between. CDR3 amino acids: CASSLPEGRLYGYTF. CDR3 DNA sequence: TGTGCCAGCTCACTCCCGGAGGGACGCCTCTATGGCTACACCTTC.

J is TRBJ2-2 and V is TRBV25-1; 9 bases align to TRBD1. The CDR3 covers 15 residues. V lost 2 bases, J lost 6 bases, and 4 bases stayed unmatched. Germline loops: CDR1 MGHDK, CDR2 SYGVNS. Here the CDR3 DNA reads TGTGCCAGCAGTGAAACAACAGGGGGCCCCGGGGAGCTGTTTTTT. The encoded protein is CASSETTGGPGELFF.

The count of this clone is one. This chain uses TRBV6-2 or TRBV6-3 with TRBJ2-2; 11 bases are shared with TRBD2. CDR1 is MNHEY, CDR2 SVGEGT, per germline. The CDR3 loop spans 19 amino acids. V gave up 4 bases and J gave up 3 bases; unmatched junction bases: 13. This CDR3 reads CASSSGLAGGLADTGELFF. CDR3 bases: TGTGCCAGCAGTTCTGGGCTAGCGGGAGGACTGGCAGACACCGGGGAGCTGTTTTTT.

CDR3 DNA sequence: TGCAGCGTGAAGGGACAGGGAGGAGAGACCCAGTACTTC. It encodes CSVKGQGGETQYF. V gene TRBV29-1 combines with J gene TRBJ2-5, with 9 bases lining up with TRBD1. J lost 4 bases, V lost 6 bases, and 6 bases had no gene match. This CDR3 contains 13 residues. The germline CDR1 and CDR2 sequences are SQVTM and ANQGSEA.